These T cell receptor beta chains were read from a single sample in a study of graft-versus-host responses after intestinal transplantation. Libraries were prepared by immunoSEQ multiplex PCR; TCRdb keeps only in-frame clonotypes and omits some of them. This sample has 90,000 to 120,000 clones, with about 87% found just once. These receptors' targets are unknown. The material sequenced was unstimulated CD4+ T cells sorted from spleen or lymph node cells, taken before transplant. These receptors originate from a human donor who was the organ donor for an intestinal transplant. The CDR3 runs from the conserved cysteine through the conserved F or W. Each record gives: CDR3 length, D gene, V gene, J gene, clone size, CDR3 protein, CDR3 DNA. A D gene is named only where the DNA matches it firmly. Size values are once, few and many counts, or a class for expanded clones, and some rows have none.

14,.,TRBV5-1,TRBJ1-1,.,CASSSGHLNTEAFF,TGCGCCAGCAGCTCGGGACATCTGAACACTGAAGCTTTCTTT
15,TRBD1,TRBV7-2,TRBJ2-2,once,CASSPQTGDTGELFF,TGTGCCAGCAGCCCCCAGACAGGGGACACCGGGGAGCTGTTTTTT
11,TRBD2,TRBV6-6,TRBJ2-5,.,CASSCGGEQYF,TGTGCCAGCAGTTGCGGGGGAGAGCAGTACTTC
15,TRBD1,TRBV19,TRBJ1-5,.,CASSGTGGSNQPQHF,TGTGCCAGTAGTGGGACAGGGGGTAGCAATCAGCCCCAGCATTTT
12,.,TRBV7-9,TRBJ1-1,.,CASSLVSTEAFF,TGTGCCAGCAGCTTAGTAAGCACTGAAGCTTTCTTT
16,.,TRBV15,TRBJ2-3,.,CATSSRARDLTDTQYF,TGTGCCACCAGCAGCAGGGCAAGGGACCTCACAGATACGCAGTATTTT
15,.,TRBV6-6,TRBJ2-5,.,CASSYSTLARETQYF,TGTGCCAGCAGTTACTCGACGTTAGCCCGAGAGACCCAGTACTTC
12,TRBD2,TRBV6-5,TRBJ2-1,.,CASSPSGVTQFF,TGTGCCAGCAGCCCTAGCGGGGTTACTCAGTTCTTC
15,.,TRBV10-1,TRBJ1-1,.,CASSKGQIMNTEAFF,TGCGCCAGCAGCAAAGGACAGATTATGAACACTGAAGCTTTCTTT
13,.,TRBV6-1,TRBJ2-3,.,CASSPGVPDTQYF,TGTGCCAGCAGCCCCGGAGTACCCGATACGCAGTATTTT
13,.,TRBV5-6,TRBJ1-1,.,CASSFGRDTEAFF,TGTGCCAGCAGCTTCGGGAGGGACACTGAAGCTTTCTTT
12,.,TRBV10-1,TRBJ2-3,.,CASSRGTDTQYF,TGCGCCAGCTCCCGGGGCACAGATACGCAGTATTTT
15,TRBD1,TRBV19,TRBJ1-4,few,CASSTQTGWNEKLFF,TGTGCCAGTAGTACACAGACAGGGTGGAATGAAAAACTGTTTTTT
13,.,TRBV6-5,TRBJ1-1,.,CASSYSLQSGTFF,TGTGCCAGCAGTTACTCGTTACAGTCGGGAACTTTCTTT
18,.,TRBV6-4,TRBJ2-4,medium-sized,CASSDSPLHLLSGDIQYF,TGTGCCAGCAGTGACTCCCCACTCCACCTATTATCGGGGGACATTCAGTACTTC
14,.,TRBV15,TRBJ2-3,.,CATSRGGDTDTQYF,TGTGCCACCAGCAGAGGAGGAGACACAGATACGCAGTATTTT
14,TRBD1,TRBV5-4,TRBJ2-7,.,CASSSRTGDREQYF,TGTGCCAGCAGCTCTCGGACAGGGGACCGCGAGCAGTACTTC
15,TRBD1,TRBV5-1,TRBJ1-2,.,CASSTHAGTDYGYTF,TGCGCCAGCAGTACCCATGCCGGGACAGACTATGGCTACACCTTC
12,.,TRBV19,TRBJ1-2,.,CASISVGFGYTF,TGTGCCAGTATCTCGGTGGGCTTTGGCTACACCTTC
12,.,TRBV19,TRBJ2-7,.,CASSKGNYEQYF,TGTGCCAGTAGTAAGGGGAACTACGAGCAGTACTTC
18,.,TRBV4-1,TRBJ2-3,.,CASSLESLRGASTDTQYF,TGCGCCAGCAGCCTAGAAAGTCTCCGGGGGGCAAGCACAGATACGCAGTATTTT
13,.,TRBV7-2,TRBJ2-7,.,CASSRGASYEQYF,TGTGCCAGCAGCCGGGGGGCCTCCTACGAGCAGTACTTC
12,.,TRBV11-1,TRBJ1-2,.,CASSLGGYGYTF,TGTGCCAGCAGCTTAGGAGGGTATGGCTACACCTTC
15,TRBD2,TRBV11-2,TRBJ2-1,.,CASSLEQRGGGEQFF,TGTGCCAGCAGCTTAGAGCAGCGGGGGGGTGGTGAGCAGTTCTTC
16,.,TRBV14,TRBJ2-5,.,CASSQGGGGVQETQYF,TGTGCCAGCAGCCAGGGCGGTGGAGGGGTCCAAGAGACCCAGTACTTC
14,TRBD1,TRBV6-5,TRBJ1-1,.,CASSMGQGYTEAFF,TGTGCCAGCAGTATGGGACAGGGTTACACTGAAGCTTTCTTT